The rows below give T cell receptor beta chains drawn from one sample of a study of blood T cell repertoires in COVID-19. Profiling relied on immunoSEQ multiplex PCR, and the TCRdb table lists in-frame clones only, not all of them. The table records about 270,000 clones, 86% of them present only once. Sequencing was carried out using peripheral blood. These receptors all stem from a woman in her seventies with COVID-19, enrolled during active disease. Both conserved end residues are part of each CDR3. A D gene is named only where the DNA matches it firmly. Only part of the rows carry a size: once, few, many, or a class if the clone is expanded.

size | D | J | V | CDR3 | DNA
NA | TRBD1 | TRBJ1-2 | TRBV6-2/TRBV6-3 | CASSYADRVHNGYTF | TGTGCCAGCAGTTACGCCGACAGGGTTCATAATGGCTACACCTTC
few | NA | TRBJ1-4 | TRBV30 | CAWSAAIRGEKLFF | TGTGCCTGGAGTGCGGCGATTAGGGGTGAAAAACTGTTTTTT
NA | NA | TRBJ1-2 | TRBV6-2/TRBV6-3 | CASSDPRGGYTF | TGTGCCAGCAGTGACCCAAGGGGAGGCTACACCTTC
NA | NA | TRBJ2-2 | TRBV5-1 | CASSLDSSNTGELFF | TGCGCCAGCAGCTTGGACAGCTCGAACACCGGGGAGCTGTTTTTT
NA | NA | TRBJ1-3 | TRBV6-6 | CATQKTGNTIYF | TGTGCCACCCAGAAGACTGGAAACACCATATATTTT
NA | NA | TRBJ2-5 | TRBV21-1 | CASSRRIGKETQYF | TGTGCCAGCAGCAGGAGGATAGGGAAAGAGACCCAGTACTTC
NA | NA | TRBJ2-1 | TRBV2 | CASSEGLNNEQFF | TGTGCCAGCAGTGAGGGCCTCAATAATGAGCAGTTCTTC
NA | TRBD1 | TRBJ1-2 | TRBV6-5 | CASSYGDRVRDGYTF | TGTGCCAGCAGTTACGGAGACAGGGTTCGGGATGGCTACACCTTC
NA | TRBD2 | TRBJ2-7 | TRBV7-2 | CASSWEGLGGYEQYF | TGTGCCAGCAGCTGGGAGGGGCTAGGAGGCTACGAGCAGTACTTC
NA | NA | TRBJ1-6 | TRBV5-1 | CASSLANIQGHSLHF | TGCGCCAGCAGCTTGGCCAATATCCAGGGCCACTCCCTCCACTTT
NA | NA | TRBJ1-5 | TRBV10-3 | CAISGGNPDQPQHF | TGTGCCATCAGTGGAGGGAATCCGGATCAGCCCCAGCATTTT
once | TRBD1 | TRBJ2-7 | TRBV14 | CASSQTRTGNREQYF | TGTGCCAGCAGTCAAACAAGGACAGGAAATCGCGAGCAGTACTTC
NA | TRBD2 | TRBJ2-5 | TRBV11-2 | CASSQMARGERETQYF | TGTGCCAGCAGTCAAATGGCACGGGGGGAGAGGGAGACCCAGTACTTC
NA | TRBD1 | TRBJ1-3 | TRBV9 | CASSVEPGGADTIYF | TGTGCCAGCAGCGTAGAGCCAGGGGGCGCGGACACCATATATTTT
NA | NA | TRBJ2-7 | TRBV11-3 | CASSSGLPPYEQYF | TGTGCCAGCAGCTCAGGACTACCACCCTACGAGCAGTACTTC
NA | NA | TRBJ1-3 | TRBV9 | CASSAYQGSSGNTIYF | TGTGCCAGCAGTGCGTATCAGGGATCCTCTGGAAACACCATATATTTT
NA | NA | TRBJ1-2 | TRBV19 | CASSITLQGQSGYTF | TGTGCCAGTAGTATAACCCTCCAGGGGCAAAGCGGCTACACCTTC
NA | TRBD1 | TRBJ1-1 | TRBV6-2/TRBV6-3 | CASSDLDRGYMEDTEAFF | TGTGCCAGCAGTGACCTGGACAGGGGATATATGGAGGACACTGAAGCTTTCTTT
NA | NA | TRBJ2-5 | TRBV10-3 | CAISGQGGGETQYF | TGTGCCATCAGTGGACAGGGAGGAGGAGAGACCCAGTACTTC
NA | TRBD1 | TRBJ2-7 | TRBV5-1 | CASSLVGGLREQYF | TGCGCCAGCAGCTTGGTAGGGGGCCTCCGCGAGCAGTACTTC
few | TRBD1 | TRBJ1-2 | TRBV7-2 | CASSKQGADYGYTF | TGTGCCAGCAGCAAACAGGGGGCGGACTATGGCTACACCTTC
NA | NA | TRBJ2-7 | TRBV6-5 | CASSLQGEQYF | TGTGCCAGCAGTCTACAGGGAGAGCAGTACTTC
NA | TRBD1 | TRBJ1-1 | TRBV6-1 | CASSENRRTGGGTEAFF | TGTGCCAGCAGTGAAAATCGTAGGACAGGGGGAGGAACTGAAGCTTTCTTT
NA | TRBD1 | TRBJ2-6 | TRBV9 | CASSADRDRGPGANVLTF | TGTGCCAGCAGCGCGGACCGGGACAGGGGGCCTGGGGCCAACGTCCTGACTTTC
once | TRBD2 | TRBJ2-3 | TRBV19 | CASSISGGGADTQYF | TGTGCCAGTAGTATCTCCGGGGGGGGCGCCGATACGCAGTATTTT
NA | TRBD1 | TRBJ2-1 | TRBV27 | CASRPTGILGNEQFF | TGTGCCAGCAGACCGACAGGGATTTTGGGTAATGAGCAGTTCTTC
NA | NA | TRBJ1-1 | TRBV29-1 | CSVHGQLMNTEAFF | TGCAGCGTCCACGGACAGCTCATGAACACTGAAGCTTTCTTT
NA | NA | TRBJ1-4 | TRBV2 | CASRTARGGVSEKLFF | TGTGCCAGTCGAACGGCCCGGGGGGGAGTTTCCGAAAAACTGTTTTTT
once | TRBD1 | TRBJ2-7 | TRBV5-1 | CASSRGQDPYEQYF | TGCGCCAGCAGCAGGGGACAGGACCCCTACGAGCAGTACTTC
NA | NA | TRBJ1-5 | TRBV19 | CASSIEGRVLSNQPQHF | TGTGCCAGTAGTATTGAAGGCAGGGTCCTAAGCAATCAGCCCCAGCATTTT
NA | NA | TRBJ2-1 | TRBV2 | CASNPIMGREQFF | TGTGCCAGCAACCCTATCATGGGGCGGGAGCAGTTCTTC
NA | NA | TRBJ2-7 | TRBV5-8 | CASSPHYEQYF | TGTGCCAGCAGCCCACACTACGAGCAGTACTTC
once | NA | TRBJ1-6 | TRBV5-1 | CASSVQGSSPLHF | TGCGCCAGCAGCGTCCAGGGAAGTTCACCCCTCCACTTT
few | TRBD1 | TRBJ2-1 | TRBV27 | CATSPGQGFNEQFF | TGTGCCACCTCCCCGGGACAGGGGTTCAATGAGCAGTTCTTC
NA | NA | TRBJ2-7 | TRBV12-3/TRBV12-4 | CASSLWDTYEQYF | TGTGCCAGCAGTTTGTGGGACACCTACGAGCAGTACTTC
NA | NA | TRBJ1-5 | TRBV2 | CASSDSRGIQPQHF | TGTGCCAGCAGTGATTCCAGGGGAATCCAGCCCCAGCATTTT
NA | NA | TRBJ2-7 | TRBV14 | CASSQLSYEQYF | TGTGCCAGCAGTCAACTCTCCTACGAGCAGTACTTC
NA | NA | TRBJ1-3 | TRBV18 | CASSFSAGRDADTIYF | TGTGCCAGCTCATTCTCTGCCGGGAGGGACGCGGACACCATATATTTT
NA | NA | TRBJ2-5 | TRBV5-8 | CASSSHETQYF | TGTGCCAGCAGCTCCCATGAGACCCAGTACTTC
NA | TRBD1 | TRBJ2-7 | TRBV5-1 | CASSVTGTGDSEQYF | TGCGCCAGCAGCGTTACCGGGACAGGGGATTCCGAGCAGTACTTC
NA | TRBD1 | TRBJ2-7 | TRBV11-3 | CASSWTGAREQYF | TGTGCCAGCAGCTGGACAGGGGCCCGGGAGCAGTACTTC
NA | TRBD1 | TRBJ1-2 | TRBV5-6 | CASVPSLTGTYGYTF | TGTGCCAGCGTTCCGTCCTTGACAGGGACCTATGGCTACACCTTC
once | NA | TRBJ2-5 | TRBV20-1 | CSASLFSGETQYF | TGCAGTGCTAGTCTCTTTTCCGGAGAGACCCAGTACTTC
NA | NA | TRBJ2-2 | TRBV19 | CASSIRVANTGELFF | TGTGCCAGTAGTATCAGGGTTGCGAACACCGGGGAGCTGTTTTTT
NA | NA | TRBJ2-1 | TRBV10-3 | CAPRQVSYNEQFF | TGTGCACCACGACAGGTTTCCTACAATGAGCAGTTCTTC